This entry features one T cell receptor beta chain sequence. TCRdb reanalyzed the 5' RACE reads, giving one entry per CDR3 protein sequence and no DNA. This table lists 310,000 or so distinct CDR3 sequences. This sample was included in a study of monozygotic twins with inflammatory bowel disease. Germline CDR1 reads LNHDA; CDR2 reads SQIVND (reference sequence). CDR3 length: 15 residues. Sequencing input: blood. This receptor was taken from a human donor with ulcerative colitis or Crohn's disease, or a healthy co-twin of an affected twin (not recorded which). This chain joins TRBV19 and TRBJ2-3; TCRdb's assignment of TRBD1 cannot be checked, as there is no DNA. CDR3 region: CASSIEFGAFGTQYF.